This T cell receptor beta chain was found in a study of low-dose radiotherapy and immunotherapy resistance in tumors. Across the whole study: Across 26 weeks, 13 Gy in total went to Cohort 2, delivered as 1 Gy per fraction every two weeks. With cycle 1 day 1 as the start, patients took oral aspirin 300 mg daily for four cycles.

Gene-specific TRAV and TRBV primers were used for first-strand cDNA, covering alpha and beta chains. Both a constant-region primer and a V-primer adapter served to amplify TCRs across 15 to 25 PCR cycles. TCRdb re-called the reads with MiXCR, one entry per CDR3 protein. The repertoire holds under 70,000 distinct CDR3 sequences, about 25% seen once, with 6.7% in the top ten. CDR1 is MNHEY, CDR2 SMNVEV, per germline (reference sequence). The CDR3 covers 15 residues. V lost 0 bases and J lost 4, with 13 bases in between. The time point here: after trial treatment. Noted treatment: LDRT plus nivolumab, ipilimumab, low-dose cyclophosphamide and aspirin (RACIN trial). This clonotype turned up a few times.

The sequence was obtained from a male donor with prostate cancer. The chain joins TRBV27 to TRBJ2-7, with D maybe TRBD1 (5 bases). The material sequenced was PBMCs, taken after low-dose radiotherapy plus immunotherapy. The CDR3 protein is CASSLSARVRYEQYF. The CDR3 DNA is TGTGCCAGCAGTTTATCAGCCAGGGTAAGGTACGAGCAGTACTTC.